These 8 T cell receptor beta chains were sequenced from one sample in a study of siplizumab effects on memory and regulatory T cells. Measured with immunoSEQ multiplex PCR; TCRdb has only the in-frame clones, and not every one. The sample lists approximately 100,000 clones, 94% occurring once. Material: Tregs sorted from blood. The receptors originated from a human donor in good health.

The chain has TRBV6-1 and TRBJ2-7; 10 bases line up with TRBD1. The CDR3 extends over 14 amino acids. With V trimmed by 7 bases and J by 6 bases, 9 bases remained unmatched. Per germline, CDR1 MNHNS and CDR2 SASEGT. This chain's CDR3 is CASKYRQGAGEQYF. CDR3 sequence (DNA): TGTGCCAGCAAATATCGACAGGGGGCGGGCGAGCAGTACTTC.

This clone was counted a few times. The V and J genes are TRBV18 and TRBJ1-5; D gene unclear. The germline V and J ends were trimmed by 2 bases and 5 bases, with 7 bases remaining between them. CDR3 length: 13 residues. Per germline, CDR1 KGHSH and CDR2 LQKENI. The CDR3 loop reads CASSPGLDQPQHF. CDR3 nucleotides: TGTGCCAGCTCACCAGGGCTAGATCAGCCCCAGCATTTT.

The chain carries TRBV5-1 and TRBJ2-1, with 8 bases that match TRBD2. This CDR3 comprises 13 residues. CDR1 SGHRS and CDR2 YFSETQ come from the germline V gene. Trimming removed 1 base from V and 12 bases from J; junction bases left unmatched: 6. The CDR3 is CASSLRREGLQFF. CDR3 nucleotides: TGCGCCAGCAGCTTGAGACGGGAGGGCCTGCAGTTCTTC.

The J gene is TRBJ2-1, the V gene TRBV28; a possible D gene is TRBD1 (5 bases). V was pared by 3 bases and J by 6 bases, with 15 bases between. Germline V gene lookup returns CDR1 MDHEN and CDR2 SYDVKM. This CDR3 comprises 15 residues. DNA for the CDR3: TGTGCCAGCAGTTTGATAAGGGGTCAGATCAATGAGCAGTTCTTC. This codes for CASSLIRGQINEQFF.

CDR3 sequence: CASSESGVGTIYF. The CDR3 DNA reads TGCGCCAGCAGTGAGTCAGGCGTGGGCACCATATATTTT. The chain employs TRBV10-2 and TRBJ1-3; D is unresolved. The germline gives CDR1 WSHSY, CDR2 SAAADI. The length of the CDR3 is 13 residues. Trimming left V 0 bases short and J 9 bases short, with 9 bases between.

V is TRBV15 and J is TRBJ2-1; 8 bases line up with TRBD2. Germline assignment: CDR1 LNHNV and CDR2 YYDKDF (reference sequence). The CDR3 consists of 17 residues. The V gene end was trimmed by 0 bases and the J gene end by 5 bases; junction bases not matched to a gene: 9. The CDR3 loop reads CATSREAGVRANNEQFF. The CDR3 nucleotides are TGTGCCACCAGCAGAGAAGCGGGAGTAAGGGCGAACAATGAGCAGTTCTTC.

This chain links TRBV5-1 with TRBJ2-5; tentatively, D is TRBD1 or TRBD2 (5 bases each). The V end lost 2 bases, the J end lost 1 base, and 21 bases lay between the germline ends. CDR3 length: 18 amino acids. Germline assignment: CDR1 SGHRS and CDR2 YFSETQ. CDR3 DNA sequence: TGCGCCAGCAGCTTCAGGGTCTCATCAGGCCTAGCCCAAGAGACCCAGTACTTC. It translates to CASSFRVSSGLAQETQYF.

The rearrangement uses TRBV29-1 and TRBJ2-3; no clear D gene. The V gene's germline CDR1 is SQVTM and CDR2 ANQGSEA. The CDR3 runs 13 residues. V lost 1 base and J 4 bases, leaving 9 bases between the germline ends. The CDR3 DNA is TGCAGCGTTGAAGGGGTTTCGCCAGATACGCAGTATTTT. This encodes CSVEGVSPDTQYF.